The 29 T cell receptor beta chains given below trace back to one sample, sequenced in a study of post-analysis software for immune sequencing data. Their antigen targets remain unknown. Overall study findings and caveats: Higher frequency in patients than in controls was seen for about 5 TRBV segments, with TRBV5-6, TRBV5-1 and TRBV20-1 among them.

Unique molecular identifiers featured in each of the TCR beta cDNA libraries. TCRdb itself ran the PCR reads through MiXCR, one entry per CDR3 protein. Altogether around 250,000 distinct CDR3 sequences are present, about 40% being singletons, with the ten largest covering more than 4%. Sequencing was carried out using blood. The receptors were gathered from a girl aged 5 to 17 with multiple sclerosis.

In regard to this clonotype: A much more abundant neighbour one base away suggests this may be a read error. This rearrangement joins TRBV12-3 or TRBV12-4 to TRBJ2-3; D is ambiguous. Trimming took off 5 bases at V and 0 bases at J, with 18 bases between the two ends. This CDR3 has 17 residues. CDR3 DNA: TGTGCCAGCAGTCGGCCCGGGTTGGCGGCTAGCACAGATACGCAGTATTTT. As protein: CASSRPGLAASTDTQYF.

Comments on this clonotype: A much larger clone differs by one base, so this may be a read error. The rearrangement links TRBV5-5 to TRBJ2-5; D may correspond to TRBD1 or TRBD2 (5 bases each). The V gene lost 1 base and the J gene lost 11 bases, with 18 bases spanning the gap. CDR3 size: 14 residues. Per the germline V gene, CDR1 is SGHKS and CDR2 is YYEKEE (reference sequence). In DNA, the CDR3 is TGTGCCAGCAGCTTGTCGGGGCCATACAATGAGCAGTACTTC. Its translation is CASSLSGPYNEQYF.

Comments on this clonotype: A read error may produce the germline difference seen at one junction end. CDR3 coding DNA: TGTGCCAGCAGCATCGGGTCGATCGGCACAGATACGGAGTATTTT. Translating gives CASSIGSIGTDTEYF. The chain recombines TRBV12-3 or TRBV12-4 with TRBJ2-3, with D unresolved. The CDR3 is 15 amino acids.

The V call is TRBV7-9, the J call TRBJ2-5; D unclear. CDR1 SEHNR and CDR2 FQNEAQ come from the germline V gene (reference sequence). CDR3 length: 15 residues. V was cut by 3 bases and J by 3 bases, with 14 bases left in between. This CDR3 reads CASSFLNLVEETQYF. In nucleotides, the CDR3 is TGTGCCAGCAGCTTCCTGAACTTGGTTGAAGAGACCCAGTACTTC.

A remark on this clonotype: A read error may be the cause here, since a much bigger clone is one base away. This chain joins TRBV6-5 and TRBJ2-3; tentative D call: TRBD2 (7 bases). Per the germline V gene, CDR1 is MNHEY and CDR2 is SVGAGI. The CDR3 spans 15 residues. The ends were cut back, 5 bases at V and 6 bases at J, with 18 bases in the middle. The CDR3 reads CASSGGAGALDTQYF. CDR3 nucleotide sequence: TGTGCCAGCAGTGGGGGGGCAGGGGCATTGGATACGCAGTATTTT.

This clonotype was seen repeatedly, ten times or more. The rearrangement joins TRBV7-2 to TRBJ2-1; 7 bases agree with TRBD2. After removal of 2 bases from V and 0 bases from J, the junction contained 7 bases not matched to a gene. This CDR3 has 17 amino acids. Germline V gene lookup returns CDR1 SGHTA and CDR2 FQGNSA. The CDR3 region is CASSLWGGSSSYNEQFF. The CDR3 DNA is TGTGCCAGCAGCTTATGGGGCGGGAGTTCCTCCTACAATGAGCAGTTCTTC.

The CDR3 region has the DNA TGCAGTGCTAGAGACGCGGCAGAGGCTGACACTGAAGCTTTCTTT. Its translation: CSARDAAEADTEAFF. The chain couples TRBV20-1 to TRBJ1-1; D remains unclear. Trimming stripped 0 bases from V and 3 bases from J, with 14 bases between. The CDR3 spans 15 residues. CDR1 DFQATT and CDR2 SNEGSKA come from the germline V gene (reference sequence).

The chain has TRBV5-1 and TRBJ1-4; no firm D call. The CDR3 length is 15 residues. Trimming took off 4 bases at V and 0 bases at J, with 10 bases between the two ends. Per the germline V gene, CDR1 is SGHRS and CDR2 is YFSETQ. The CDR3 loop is CASSLLTATNEKLFF. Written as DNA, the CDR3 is TGCGCCAGCAGCCTCTTGACGGCAACTAATGAAAAACTGTTTTTT.

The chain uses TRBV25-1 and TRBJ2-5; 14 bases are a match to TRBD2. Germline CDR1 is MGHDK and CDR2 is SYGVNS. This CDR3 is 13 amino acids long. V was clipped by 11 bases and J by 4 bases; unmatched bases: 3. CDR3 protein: CAAGLAGGETQYF. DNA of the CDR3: TGTGCCGCCGGACTAGCGGGAGGAGAGACCCAGTACTTC.

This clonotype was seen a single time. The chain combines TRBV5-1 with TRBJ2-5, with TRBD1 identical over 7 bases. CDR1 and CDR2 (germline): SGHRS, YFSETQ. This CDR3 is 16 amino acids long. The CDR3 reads CDSSSTGQNHQETQYF. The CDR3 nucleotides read TGCGACAGTAGCTCGACGGGACAGAATCACCAAGAGACCCAGTACTTC.

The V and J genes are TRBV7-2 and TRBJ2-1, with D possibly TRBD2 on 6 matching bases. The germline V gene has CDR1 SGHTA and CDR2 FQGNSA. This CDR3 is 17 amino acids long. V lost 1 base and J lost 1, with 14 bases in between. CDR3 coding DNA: TGTGCCAGCAGCTTAGTGCGGGGTAAGTGGTCCTACAATGAGCAGTTCTTC. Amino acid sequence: CASSLVRGKWSYNEQFF. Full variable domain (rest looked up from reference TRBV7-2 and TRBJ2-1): GAGVSQSPSNKVTEKGKDVELRCDPISGHTALYWYRQSLGQGLEFLIYFQGNSAPDKSGLPSDRFSAERTGGSVSTLTIQRTQQEDSAVYLCASSLVRGKWSYNEQFFGPGTRLTVL.

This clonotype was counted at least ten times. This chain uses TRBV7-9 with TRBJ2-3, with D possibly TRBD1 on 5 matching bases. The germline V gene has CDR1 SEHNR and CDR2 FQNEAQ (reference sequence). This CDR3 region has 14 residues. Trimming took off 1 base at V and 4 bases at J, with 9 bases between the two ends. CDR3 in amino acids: CASSLVPGPDTQYF. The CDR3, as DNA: TGTGCCAGCAGCTTAGTACCAGGGCCAGATACGCAGTATTTT.

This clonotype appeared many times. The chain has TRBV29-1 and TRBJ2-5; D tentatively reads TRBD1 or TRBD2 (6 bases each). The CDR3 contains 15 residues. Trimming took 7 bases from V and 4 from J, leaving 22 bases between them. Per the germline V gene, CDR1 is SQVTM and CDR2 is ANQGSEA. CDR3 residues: CSAPVGGAFLETQYF. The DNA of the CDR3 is TGCAGCGCCCCGGTCGGGGGCGCCTTTCTAGAGACCCAGTACTTC.

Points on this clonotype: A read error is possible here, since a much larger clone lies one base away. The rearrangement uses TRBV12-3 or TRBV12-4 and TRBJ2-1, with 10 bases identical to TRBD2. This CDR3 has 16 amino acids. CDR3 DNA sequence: TGTACCAGCTCCCCAGTCCTAGCGGGGGCGGTCAATGAGCAGTTCTTC. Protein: CTSSPVLAGAVNEQFF.

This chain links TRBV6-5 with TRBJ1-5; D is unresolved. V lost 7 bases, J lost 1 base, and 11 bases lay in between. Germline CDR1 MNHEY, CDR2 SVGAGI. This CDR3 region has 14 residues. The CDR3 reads CASTPRGSNQPQHF. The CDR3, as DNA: TGTGCCAGCACCCCTCGCGGAAGCAATCAGCCCCAGCATTTT.

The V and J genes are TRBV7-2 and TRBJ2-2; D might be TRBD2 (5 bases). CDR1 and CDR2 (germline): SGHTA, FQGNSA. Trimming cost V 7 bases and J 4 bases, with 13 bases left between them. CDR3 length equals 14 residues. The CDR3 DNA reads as TGTGCCAGCACACATCGCGAGGGCACCGGGGAGCTGTTTTTT. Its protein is CASTHREGTGELFF. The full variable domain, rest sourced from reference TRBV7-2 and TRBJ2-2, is GAGVSQSPSNKVTEKGKDVELRCDPISGHTALYWYRQSLGQGLEFLIYFQGNSAPDKSGLPSDRFSAERTGGSVSTLTIQRTQQEDSAVYLCASTHREGTGELFFGEGSRLTVL.

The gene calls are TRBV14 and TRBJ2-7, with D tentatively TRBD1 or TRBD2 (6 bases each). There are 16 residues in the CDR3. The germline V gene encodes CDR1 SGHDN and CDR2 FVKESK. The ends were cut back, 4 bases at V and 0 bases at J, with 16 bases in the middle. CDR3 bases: TGTGCCAGCAGCCCCTTAGGGGGGCAGAGCTCCTACGAGCAGTACTTC. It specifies CASSPLGGQSSYEQYF.

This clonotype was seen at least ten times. The CDR3 loop is CASSVHAEDRLLYF. The CDR3 DNA follows: TGTGCCAGCAGCGTCCACGCCGAGGACAGGCTGTTGTACTTC. The rearrangement links TRBV5-6 to TRBJ2-4; 7 nucleotides line up with TRBD1. The CDR3 covers 14 residues. Germline assignment: CDR1 SGHDT and CDR2 YYEEEE. Trimming removed 4 bases from V and 15 bases from J; junction bases left unmatched: 16.

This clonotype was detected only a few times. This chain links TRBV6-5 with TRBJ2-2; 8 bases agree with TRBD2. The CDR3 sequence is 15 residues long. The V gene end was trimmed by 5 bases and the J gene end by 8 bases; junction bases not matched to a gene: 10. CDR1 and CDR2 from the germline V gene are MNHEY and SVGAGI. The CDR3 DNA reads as TGTGCCAGCAGTCCCCTGCGGGGGGCCGGGGGGGAGCTGTTTTTT. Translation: CASSPLRGAGGELFF.

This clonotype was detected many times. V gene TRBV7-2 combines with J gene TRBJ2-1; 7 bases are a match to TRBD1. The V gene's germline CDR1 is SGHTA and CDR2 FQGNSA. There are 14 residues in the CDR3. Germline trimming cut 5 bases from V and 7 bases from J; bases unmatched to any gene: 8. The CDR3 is CASSPTRQGNEQFF. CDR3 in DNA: TGTGCCAGCAGCCCTACAAGACAGGGAAATGAGCAGTTCTTC.

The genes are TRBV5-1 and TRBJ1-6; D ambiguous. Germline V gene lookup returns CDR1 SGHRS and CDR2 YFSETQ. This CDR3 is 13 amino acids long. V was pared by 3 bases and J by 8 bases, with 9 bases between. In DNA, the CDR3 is TGCGCCAGCAGCTGGACGGTGGATTCACCCCTCCACTTT. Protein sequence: CASSWTVDSPLHF. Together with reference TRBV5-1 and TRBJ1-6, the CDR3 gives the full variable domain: KAGVTQTPRYLIKTRGQQVTLSCSPISGHRSVSWYQQTPGQGLQFLFEYFSETQRNKGNFPGRFSGRQFSNSRSEMNVSTLELGDSALYLCASSWTVDSPLHFGNGTRLTVT.

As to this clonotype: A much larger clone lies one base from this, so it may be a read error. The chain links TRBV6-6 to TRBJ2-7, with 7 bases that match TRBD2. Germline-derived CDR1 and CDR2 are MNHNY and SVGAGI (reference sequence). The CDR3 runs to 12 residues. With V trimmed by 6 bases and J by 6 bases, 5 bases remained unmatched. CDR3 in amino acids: CASREGGGEQYF. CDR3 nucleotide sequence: TGTGCCAGCAGAGAGGGCGGGGGCGAGCAGTACTTC.

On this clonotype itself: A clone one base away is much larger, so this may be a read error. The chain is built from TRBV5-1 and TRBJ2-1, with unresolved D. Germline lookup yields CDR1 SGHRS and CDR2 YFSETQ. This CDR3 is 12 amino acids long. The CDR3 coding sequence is TGCGCCGGCAGCCAGACCAGGAATGAGCAGTTCTTC. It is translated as CAGSQTRNEQFF.

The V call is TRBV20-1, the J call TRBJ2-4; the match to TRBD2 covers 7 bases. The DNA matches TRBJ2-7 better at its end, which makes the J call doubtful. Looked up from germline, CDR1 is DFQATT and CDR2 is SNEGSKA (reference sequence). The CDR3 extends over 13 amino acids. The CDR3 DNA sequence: TGCAGTGCCCCTATTGGCGGGAGTTACGAGCAGTACTTC. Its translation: CSAPIGGSYEQYF.

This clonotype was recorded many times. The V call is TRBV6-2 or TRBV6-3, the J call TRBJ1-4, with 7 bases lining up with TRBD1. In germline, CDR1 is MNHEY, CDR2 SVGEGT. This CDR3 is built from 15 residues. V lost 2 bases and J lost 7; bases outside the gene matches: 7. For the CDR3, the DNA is TGTGCCAGCAGTTACGTCGGCAGGGGGAGTGAAAAACTGTTTTTT. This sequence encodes CASSYVGRGSEKLFF.

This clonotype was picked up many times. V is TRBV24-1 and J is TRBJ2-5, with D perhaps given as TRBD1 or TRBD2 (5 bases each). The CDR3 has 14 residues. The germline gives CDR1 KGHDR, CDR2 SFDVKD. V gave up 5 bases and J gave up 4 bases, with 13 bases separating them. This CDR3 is CATSGKGTAETQYF. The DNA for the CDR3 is TGTGCCACCAGTGGGAAGGGGACCGCAGAGACCCAGTACTTC.

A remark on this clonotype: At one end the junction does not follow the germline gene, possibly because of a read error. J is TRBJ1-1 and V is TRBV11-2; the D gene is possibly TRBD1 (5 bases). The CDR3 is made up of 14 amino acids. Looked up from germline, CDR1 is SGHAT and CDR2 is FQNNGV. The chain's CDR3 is CASNLDRQGSEAFF. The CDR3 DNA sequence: TGTGCCAGCAACTTAGATCGGCAGGGCTCCGAAGCTTTCTTT.

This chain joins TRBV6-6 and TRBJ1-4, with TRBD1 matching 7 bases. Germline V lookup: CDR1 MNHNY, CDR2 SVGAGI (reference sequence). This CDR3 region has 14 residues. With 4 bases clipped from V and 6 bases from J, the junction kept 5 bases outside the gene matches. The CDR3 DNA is TGTGCCAGCAGTTTGGGACAGTGGGATGAAAAACTGTTTTTT. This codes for CASSLGQWDEKLFF.

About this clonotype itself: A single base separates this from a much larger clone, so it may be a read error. The CDR3 region is CASSSTGTKQYF. The CDR3 region has the DNA TGTGCCAGCAGCTCAACAGGGACCAAGCAGTACTTC. This chain connects TRBV7-2 to TRBJ2-7; TRBD1 is a possible D gene (6 bases). The CDR3 runs 12 residues. Germline CDR1 is SGHTA and CDR2 is FQGNSA. Trimming shortened V by 4 bases and J by 8 bases, and 12 bases separated the two germline ends.